A single sample is the source of the 26 T cell receptor beta chains below, sequenced in a study of early T cells in non-severe SARS-CoV-2 infection. TCRdb analysed the 5' RACE reads with MiXCR anew, one entry per CDR3 protein. The sample has about 64,000 distinct CDR3 sequences, less than 15% seen once; the top ten hold roughly 4.2%. The material sequenced was whole blood. The receptor set was obtained from an adult who was a healthcare worker with PCR-confirmed SARS-CoV-2 infection or an uninfected control (not recorded which).

The table lists this clonotype with a few counts. V and J are TRBV11-2 and TRBJ2-2; no clear D. Germline V lookup: CDR1 SGHAT, CDR2 FQNNGV. The CDR3 is 11 residues long. Between the trimmed V and J ends, which lost 5 bases and 8 bases, there was a span of 6 bases. CDR3 amino acids: CASSPVGELFF. CDR3 nucleotides: TGTGCCAGCAGCCCTGTGGGGGAGCTGTTTTTT.

This clonotype appeared a few times. The J gene is TRBJ2-1, the V gene TRBV20-1; 8 nucleotides align to TRBD1. CDR1 is DFQATT, CDR2 SNEGSKA, per germline (reference sequence). Trimming removed 6 bases from V and 2 bases from J; junction bases left unmatched: 6. This CDR3 comprises 14 residues. Written as DNA, the CDR3 is TGCAGTGCCCCCGACAGGGGTACCTACAATGAGCAGTTCTTC. Protein sequence: CSAPDRGTYNEQFF.

The V call is TRBV7-8, the J call TRBJ2-1; 7 bases fit TRBD1. The CDR3 loop spans 16 amino acids. From germline, CDR1 is SGHVS and CDR2 FQNEAQ. Trimming cost V 5 bases and J 4 bases; bases outside gene matches: 11. CDR3 residues: CASSPYRTGGYNEQFF. CDR3 bases: TGTGCCAGCAGCCCATACAGGACAGGAGGTTACAATGAGCAGTTCTTC. The variable domain in full, completed from reference TRBV7-8 and TRBJ2-1, reads GAGVSQSPRYKVAKRGQDVALRCDPISGHVSLFWYQQALGQGPEFLTYFQNEAQLDKSGLPSDRFFAERPEGSVSTLKIQRTQQEDSAVYLCASSPYRTGGYNEQFFGPGTRLTVL.

The V gene is TRBV2, the J gene TRBJ1-2; D remains unclear. Trimming left V 6 bases short and J 2 bases short, with 7 bases between. The germline CDR1 and CDR2 sequences are SNHLY and FYNNEI. The CDR3 loop spans 12 amino acids. CDR3 nucleotide sequence: TGTGCCAGCAGAATCACCAACTATGGCTACACCTTC. Its protein is CASRITNYGYTF. Looking up the rest from reference TRBV2 and TRBJ1-2 gives the full variable domain: EPEVTQTPSHQVTQMGQEVILRCVPISNHLYFYWYRQILGQKVEFLVSFYNNEISEKSEIFDDQFSVERPDGSNFTLKIRSTKLEDSAMYFCASRITNYGYTFGSGTRLTVV.

The V gene is TRBV4-1, the J gene TRBJ2-2; 9 bases are a match to TRBD2. CDR1 and CDR2 from the germline V gene are MGHRA and YSYEKL. The trim removed 2 bases at V and 4 bases at J, leaving 11 bases unmatched. This CDR3 spans 18 amino acids. In DNA form, the CDR3 reads TGCGCCAGCAGCCAAAGGGGGGTGGGACTAGCCTCCACCGGGGAGCTGTTTTTT. Its protein is CASSQRGVGLASTGELFF.

This clonotype occurred a few times. The rearrangement links TRBV9 to TRBJ2-1, with 10 bases fitting TRBD2. The V gene's germline CDR1 is SGDLS and CDR2 YYNGEE. V lost 4 bases to trimming and J lost 6 bases; unmatched junction nucleotides: 10. The CDR3 sequence is 16 residues long. The CDR3 spells CASSPRGLAGANEQFF. In DNA form, the CDR3 reads TGTGCCAGCAGCCCGAGGGGTCTAGCGGGGGCCAATGAGCAGTTCTTC.

In this sample, this clonotype turned up a few times. The V and J genes are TRBV27 and TRBJ1-6; a possible D gene is TRBD1 (5 bases). V lost 11 bases and J lost 0, with 14 bases in between. The CDR3 sequence is 15 residues long. Germline V gene lookup returns CDR1 MNHEY and CDR2 SMNVEV (reference sequence). The CDR3 DNA is TGTGCCTCCGGGGAGGGGAGCTCCTATAATTCACCCCTCCACTTT. This gives the protein CASGEGSSYNSPLHF.

The V and J genes are TRBV9 and TRBJ2-3, with D possibly matching TRBD2 (5 bases). Trimming removed 4 bases from V and 6 bases from J, with 15 bases in between. Germline CDR1 SGDLS, CDR2 YYNGEE. The CDR3 covers 14 residues. The CDR3 spells CASSPGVGSDTQYF. The CDR3 coding sequence is TGTGCCAGCAGCCCCGGGGTAGGAAGCGATACGCAGTATTTT.

The chain combines TRBV11-2 with TRBJ2-5, with 9 positions matching TRBD1. V shed 5 bases and J 5 bases; nucleotides not matched to a gene: 21. The germline gives CDR1 SGHAT, CDR2 FQNNGV. The CDR3 consists of 19 residues. The CDR3 region has the DNA TGTGCCAGCAGCCGACATCTAACAGGGGGCGATCCCACCCTCGAGACCCAGTACTTC. This sequence encodes CASSRHLTGGDPTLETQYF.

This clonotype was counted between two and nine times. The J gene is TRBJ1-1, the V gene TRBV10-1; D unresolved. Trimming removed 3 bases from V and 1 base from J, with 18 bases in between. CDR3 length equals 17 residues. CDR1 and CDR2 from the germline V gene are WNHNN and SYGVQD (reference sequence). The CDR3, as DNA: TGCGCCAGCAGTGACTCGAAAACCCGGATATCGAACACTGAAGCTTTCTTT. Residues: CASSDSKTRISNTEAFF.

This clonotype came up a few times. The rearrangement joins TRBV3-1 to TRBJ1-1; D is ambiguous. This CDR3 has 14 residues. Germline assignment: CDR1 LGHDT and CDR2 YNNKEL (reference sequence). V lost 2 bases and J lost 1, with 8 bases in between. CDR3 region: CASSQLRQNTEAFF. The CDR3 DNA reads as TGTGCCAGCAGCCAACTCAGGCAGAACACTGAAGCTTTCTTT.

This clonotype has at least ten counts. The V gene is TRBV18, the J gene TRBJ2-3; the D call may be TRBD1 or TRBD2 (5 bases each). From germline, CDR1 is KGHSH and CDR2 LQKENI. V was pared by 1 base and J by 5 bases, with 7 bases between. This CDR3 has 13 residues. CDR3 in DNA: TGTGCCAGCTCACCACGAGGGGTAGATACGCAGTATTTT. It specifies CASSPRGVDTQYF.

Many counts were recorded for this clonotype. The chain has TRBV6-2 or TRBV6-3 and TRBJ2-7; D is tentatively TRBD1 or TRBD2 (5 bases each). V was clipped by 2 bases and J by 12 bases, with 14 bases between them. The CDR3 length is 12 residues. Per the germline V gene, CDR1 is MNHEY and CDR2 is SVGEGT. The CDR3 region is CASSYDSGTRYF. The CDR3 bases are TGTGCCAGCAGTTACGACTCGGGGACCCGGTACTTC.

The chain uses TRBV3-1 and TRBJ2-7; 9 bases line up with TRBD1. V lost 1 base and J lost 2; bases outside the gene matches: 3. The CDR3 consists of 15 residues. Germline V gene lookup returns CDR1 LGHDT and CDR2 YNNKEL (reference sequence). CDR3: CASSQGGTGPYEQYF. The CDR3 DNA reads as TGTGCCAGCAGCCAAGGGGGGACAGGGCCCTACGAGCAGTACTTC.

This clonotype has just a few counts. The rearrangement links TRBV6-1 to TRBJ2-3, with a weak D call TRBD2 (5 bases). Looked up from germline, CDR1 is MNHNS and CDR2 is SASEGT. Trimming took off 0 bases at V and 8 bases at J, with 15 bases between the two ends. The CDR3 is 15 residues long. This chain's CDR3 is CASSEAGTTRGTQYF. The CDR3 coding sequence is TGTGCCAGCAGTGAAGCAGGTACCACCCGGGGTACGCAGTATTTT.

The gene calls are TRBV18 and TRBJ2-3; D gene unclear. V lost 4 bases and J 2 bases, leaving 13 bases between the germline ends. Germline V CDR1 and CDR2: KGHSH, LQKENI. The CDR3 covers 15 residues. CDR3 nucleotides: TGTGCCAGCTCACGGCCCGCAGGTTCCACAGATACGCAGTATTTT. This sequence encodes CASSRPAGSTDTQYF. The complete variable domain, with remaining parts taken from reference TRBV18 and TRBJ2-3, reads NAGVMQNPRHLVRRRGQEARLRCSPMKGHSHVYWYRQLPEEGLKFMVYLQKENIIDESGMPKERFSAEFPKEGPSILRIQQVVRGDSAAYFCASSRPAGSTDTQYFGPGTRLTVL.

The chain combines TRBV2 with TRBJ2-3, with TRBD2 as a possible D gene (5 bases). Germline V CDR1 and CDR2: SNHLY, FYNNEI. This CDR3 region has 13 residues. Trimming removed 1 base at V and 6 bases at J, with 8 bases between. The CDR3 DNA reads as TGTGCCAGCAGTGAAGAGTCGGGGGATACGCAGTATTTT. This sequence encodes CASSEESGDTQYF.

Only a few counts were recorded for this clonotype. This rearrangement joins TRBV20-1 to TRBJ2-3, with a possible D match to TRBD1 (6 bases). Trimming removed 2 bases at V and 3 bases at J, with 21 bases between. Germline assignment: CDR1 DFQATT and CDR2 SNEGSKA (reference sequence). The CDR3 loop spans 17 amino acids. CDR3 amino acids: CSARPPQGSRRTDTQYF. Written as DNA, the CDR3 is TGCAGTGCTAGACCACCTCAGGGGAGCCGGCGGACAGATACGCAGTATTTT.

The chain uses TRBV29-1 and TRBJ1-1, with TRBD1 as a possible D gene (6 bases). This CDR3 is 13 amino acids long. CDR1 and CDR2 from the germline V gene are SQVTM and ANQGSEA. Between the trimmed V and J ends, which lost 2 bases and 7 bases, there was a span of 14 bases. CDR3 sequence reads: CSVEWEQGSEAFF. The CDR3 bases are TGCAGCGTTGAATGGGAACAGGGCAGTGAAGCTTTCTTT.

Notes on this clonotype: Relative to the germline gene, one junction end is altered; a read error may explain this. The rearrangement uses TRBV4-3 and TRBJ1-3; D gene uncertain. This CDR3 contains 17 residues. Looked up from germline, CDR1 is LGHNA and CDR2 is YSLEER. The CDR3 DNA is TGCGCCAGCAGCCAAGATCGGGCGGCGTTCTCTGAAAACACCATATATTTT. It encodes CASSQDRAAFSENTIYF.

This clonotype was seen repeatedly, ten times or more. This chain uses TRBV7-8 with TRBJ2-5, with no clear D. This CDR3 comprises 15 residues. The V and J ends lost 2 bases and 1 base respectively, with 11 bases between them. CDR1 and CDR2 (germline): SGHVS, FQNEAQ. CDR3 in DNA: TGTGCCAGCAGCTTATCGTTGCCCAGCCAAGAGACCCAGTACTTC. It translates to CASSLSLPSQETQYF. The variable domain in full, completed from reference TRBV7-8 and TRBJ2-5, reads GAGVSQSPRYKVAKRGQDVALRCDPISGHVSLFWYQQALGQGPEFLTYFQNEAQLDKSGLPSDRFFAERPEGSVSTLKIQRTQQEDSAVYLCASSLSLPSQETQYFGPGTRLLVL.

This clonotype was counted a few times. CDR3 in amino acids: CSATQQGGGLKYNEQFF. The CDR3 coding sequence is TGCAGTGCTACCCAACAGGGTGGGGGGCTAAAGTACAATGAGCAGTTCTTC. This chain links TRBV20-1 with TRBJ2-1, with D perhaps given as TRBD1 or TRBD2 (6 bases each). The V end was cut by 4 bases, the J end by 4 bases, with 23 bases between. Germline V gene lookup returns CDR1 DFQATT and CDR2 SNEGSKA (reference sequence). This CDR3 has 17 amino acids.

This clonotype came up many times. The CDR3 DNA is TGTGCCAGCAGCGTAGGGGACGGTTATGAAGCTTTCTTT. It specifies CASSVGDGYEAFF. This rearrangement joins TRBV9 to TRBJ1-1, with a weak D call TRBD1 (5 bases). The CDR3 is 13 amino acids. Trimming cost V 0 bases and J 7 bases, with 10 bases left between them. Germline lookup yields CDR1 SGDLS and CDR2 YYNGEE.

Many counts were recorded for this clonotype. The rearrangement links TRBV30 to TRBJ1-1; D is perhaps TRBD1 (5 bases). V was shortened by 3 bases and J by 4 bases, with 12 bases between the two germline ends. The CDR3 spans 13 residues. Germline CDR1 reads GTSNPN; CDR2 reads SVGIG (reference sequence). CDR3 coding DNA: TGTGCCTGGAGCCGACAGATTGGCACTGAAGCTTTCTTT. Protein: CAWSRQIGTEAFF.

This clonotype was detected many times. The rearrangement links TRBV7-2 to TRBJ1-2; TRBD1 agrees at 9 bases. Germline-derived CDR1 and CDR2 are SGHTA and FQGNSA. This CDR3 is 14 amino acids long. Trimming cost V 3 bases and J 5 bases; bases outside gene matches: 4. The CDR3: CASSFAQGAYGYTF. The CDR3 DNA sequence: TGTGCCAGCAGCTTCGCACAGGGGGCGTATGGCTACACCTTC.

This chain connects TRBV3-1 to TRBJ2-1; 9 nucleotides agree with TRBD2. The CDR3 is made up of 14 amino acids. The trim removed 3 bases at V and 9 bases at J, leaving 6 bases unmatched. The germline CDR1 and CDR2 sequences are LGHDT and YNNKEL (reference sequence). As DNA, the CDR3 is TGTGCCAGCAGCCAGTGGACTAGCGCGGGTGAGCAGTTCTTC. It codes for CASSQWTSAGEQFF.